Shown below are 30 T cell receptor beta chains from a single sample sequenced in a study of regulatory T cells in long-lasting Graves disease. Arm-PCR of CDR3 regions with iRepertoire HTBI primers generated TCR beta libraries. TCRdb reanalysed the multiplex PCR reads using MiXCR and keeps one entry per CDR3 protein. The sample lists 680,000 or so distinct CDR3 sequences; around 15% were seen once. Time point reported: newly diagnosed GD, antithyroid drugs for less than 3 months. RNA from PBMCs was the source of the TCR library. These sequences were also reported in another study, on T cells in Graves' hyperthyroidism and ophthalmopathy.

Sequenced material: peripheral blood mononuclear cells (PBMCs), taken at new diagnosis, from a patient treated with antithyroid drugs. The receptor set was obtained from a woman under 40 with Graves disease.

This clonotype was seen at least ten times. J is TRBJ1-5 and V is TRBV19; TRBD1 matches 8 bases. V lost 4 bases and J lost 0; bases outside the gene matches: 5. The CDR3 has 16 amino acids. In germline, CDR1 is LNHDA, CDR2 SQIVND (reference sequence). Here the CDR3 reads CASSKGTGNSNQPQHF. In DNA, the CDR3 is TGTGCCAGTAGTAAGGGGACAGGCAATAGCAATCAGCCCCAGCATTTT. Filled out from reference TRBV19 and TRBJ1-5, the complete variable domain reads DGGITQSPKYLFRKEGQNVTLSCEQNLNHDAMYWYRQDPGQGLRLIYYSQIVNDFQKGDIAEGYSVSREKKESFPLTVTSAQKNPTAFYLCASSKGTGNSNQPQHFGDGTRLSIL.

This clonotype has ten or more counts. This chain uses TRBV28 with TRBJ1-1; unclear D gene. CDR3 length equals 14 residues. In germline, CDR1 is MDHEN, CDR2 SYDVKM. Trimming shortened V by 10 bases and J by 0 bases, and 15 bases separated the two germline ends. The CDR3 protein is CAIAPGGLNTEAFF. DNA of the CDR3: TGTGCCATCGCGCCCGGAGGGTTGAACACTGAAGCTTTCTTT.

V is TRBV10-1 and J is TRBJ1-1; D gene uncertain. From germline, CDR1 is WNHNN and CDR2 SYGVQD (reference sequence). The germline V and J ends were trimmed by 3 bases and 1 base, with 6 bases remaining between them. There are 13 residues in the CDR3. The CDR3 nucleotides read TGCGCCAGCAGTGAAAACAGGAACACTGAAGCTTTCTTT. It translates to CASSENRNTEAFF.

This clonotype was recorded at least ten times. The chain is built from TRBV7-2 and TRBJ2-5, with a possible D match to TRBD2 (6 bases). CDR3 size: 13 residues. Between the trimmed V and J ends, which lost 6 bases and 2 bases, there was a span of 10 bases. Per germline, CDR1 SGHTA and CDR2 FQGNSA. Written as DNA, the CDR3 is TGTGCCAGCAGTTACGGGACTCAAGAGACCCAGTACTTC. It is translated as CASSYGTQETQYF.

Concerning this clonotype: A much bigger clone sits one base away, suggesting this may be a read error. V gene TRBV6-1 combines with J gene TRBJ2-5; TRBD2 aligns across 11 bases. The DNA matches TRBJ2-1 better at its end, which makes the J call doubtful. This CDR3 has 15 amino acids. Germline V gene lookup returns CDR1 MNHNS and CDR2 SASEGT. The CDR3 DNA reads TGTGCCAGCAGGCCCCTAGCGGGAGGCCTAGATGAGCAGTTCTTC. This sequence encodes CASRPLAGGLDEQFF.

This clonotype came up a few times. The chain is built from TRBV5-1 and TRBJ2-7; possibly TRBD1 for D (5 bases). V gave up 0 bases and J gave up 5 bases, with 12 bases separating them. The germline gives CDR1 SGHRS, CDR2 YFSETQ. This CDR3 region has 14 residues. In nucleotides, the CDR3 is TGCGCCAGCAGCTTGGAGCGCCAGGGCCACGAGCAGTACTTC. Encoded protein: CASSLERQGHEQYF.

On this clonotype itself: A read error may account for a junction end that differs from germline. V gene TRBV7-2 combines with J gene TRBJ1-4; D unclear. CDR1 and CDR2 from the germline V gene are SGHTA and FQGNSA. This CDR3 region has 13 residues. The CDR3 DNA is TGTGCTAGCAGCTCAGCGTTTGGTGAAAAACTGTTTTTT. It codes for CASSSAFGEKLFF.

This clonotype was counted only a few times. The genes are TRBV18 and TRBJ1-2; the D gene is possibly TRBD1 (6 bases). The CDR3 is 13 residues long. Germline CDR1 KGHSH, CDR2 LQKENI. The V end lost 6 bases, the J end lost 3 bases, and 11 bases lay between the germline ends. In nucleotides, the CDR3 is TGTGCCAGCTCCCTAAGACAGGACTATGGCTACACCTTC. It specifies CASSLRQDYGYTF.

This rearrangement joins TRBV5-5 to TRBJ2-7; maybe TRBD2 (6 bases). The CDR3 runs to 12 residues. Germline CDR1 and CDR2: SGHKS and YYEKEE (reference sequence). Trimming cost V 4 bases and J 6 bases, with 11 bases left between them. The CDR3 is CASSPTSSEQYF. CDR3 nucleotides: TGTGCCAGCAGCCCAACTAGCTCCGAGCAGTACTTC.

This clonotype was counted many times. The chain uses TRBV7-6 and TRBJ1-1; D gene unclear. CDR1 is SGHVS and CDR2 is FNYEAQ in the germline V gene. Trimming removed 2 bases from V and 0 bases from J, with 10 bases in between. This CDR3 region has 15 residues. CDR3 amino acids: CASSLQAVMNTEAFF. The CDR3 DNA is TGTGCCAGCAGCTTACAGGCTGTTATGAACACTGAAGCTTTCTTT.

This clonotype was seen ten or more times. The chain recombines TRBV10-3 with TRBJ2-7; 7 bases agree with TRBD1. Germline V lookup: CDR1 ENHRY, CDR2 SYGVKD. V lost 8 bases to trimming and J lost 0 bases; unmatched junction nucleotides: 7. The CDR3 length is 14 residues. CDR3 sequence: CAIRDSGSSYEQYF. CDR3 coding DNA: TGTGCCATCCGGGACAGTGGTAGCTCCTACGAGCAGTACTTC.

This sequence joins TRBV24-1 and TRBJ2-5, with TRBD2 matching over 12 bases. Per the germline V gene, CDR1 is KGHDR and CDR2 is SFDVKD. V dropped 3 bases and J dropped 3; count of bases not matched to a gene: 4. The CDR3 is made up of 16 amino acids. The CDR3 protein is CATSDRRTSGKETQYF. The CDR3, as DNA: TGTGCCACCAGTGATAGGCGGACTAGCGGGAAAGAGACCCAGTACTTC.

V and J are TRBV2 and TRBJ2-4; D not certain. The J call may be wrong; the DNA end is better matched by TRBJ2-5. CDR1 is SNHLY, CDR2 FYNNEI, per germline. The CDR3 spans 12 residues. CDR3 bases: TGTGCCAGCAGTGAAGCAGGGGAGACCCAGTACTTC. It yields the protein CASSEAGETQYF.

The genes are TRBV7-2 and TRBJ2-1; D ambiguous. Trimming left V 7 bases short and J 6 bases short, with 22 bases between. The CDR3 totals 16 residues. Germline assignment: CDR1 SGHTA and CDR2 FQGNSA. The CDR3 region has the DNA TGTGCCAGCAACCCCTCCGGGCTGCGAGGCGGCAATGAGCAGTTCTTC. Its translation: CASNPSGLRGGNEQFF.

Note on this clonotype: Being one base from a much bigger clone, this may be a read error. The CDR3 ends on some other residue instead of the conserved phenylalanine or tryptophan, so this is likely a read error. The chain joins TRBV20-1 to TRBJ2-7; a possible D gene is TRBD2 (6 bases). This CDR3 region has 13 residues. CDR1 DFQATT and CDR2 SNEGSKA come from the germline V gene (reference sequence). V was trimmed by 3 bases and J by 2 bases, leaving 11 bases between them. The CDR3 sequence: CSASGSAPYEQYL. The DNA of the CDR3 is TGCAGTGCTAGCGGGAGTGCCCCCTACGAGCAGTACCTC.

This clonotype has only a few counts. DNA of the CDR3: TGTGCCAGCAGCCGACCGGGACCGCCTTACGAGCAGTACTTC. Its protein product is CASSRPGPPYEQYF. The V call is TRBV28, the J call TRBJ2-7; either TRBD1 or TRBD2 may supply D (5 bases each). Germline loops: CDR1 MDHEN, CDR2 SYDVKM. V shed 6 bases and J shed 4 bases, with 16 bases lying between them. The CDR3 covers 14 residues.

This clonotype was detected only a few times. This chain links TRBV13 with TRBJ2-7; D possibly uses TRBD1 or TRBD2 (5 bases each). The germline CDR1 and CDR2 sequences are PRHDT and FYEKMQ (reference sequence). Trimming shortened V by 6 bases and J by 6 bases, and 21 bases separated the two germline ends. The CDR3 is 15 residues long. CDR3 sequence (DNA): TGTGCCAGCAGTTCCGATAGGGACCTCGGAGGCGAGCAGTACTTC. Its translation: CASSSDRDLGGEQYF. Full variable domain (remainder filled in from reference TRBV13 and TRBJ2-7): AAGVIQSPRHLIKEKRETATLKCYPIPRHDTVYWYQQGPGQDPQFLISFYEKMQSDKGSIPDRFSAQQFSDYHSELNMSSLELGDSALYFCASSSDRDLGGEQYFGPGTRLTVT.

The rearrangement links TRBV19 to TRBJ2-1; possible D gene TRBD2, 5 bases. Germline-derived CDR1 and CDR2 are LNHDA and SQIVND (reference sequence). Trimming cost V 3 bases and J 2 bases, with 11 bases left between them. The CDR3 sequence is 15 residues long. CDR3 coding DNA: TGTGCCAGTAGTATTAGTATAGCGACCTACAATGAGCAGTTCTTC. Its protein product is CASSISIATYNEQFF.

This clonotype was counted many times. The chain has TRBV28 and TRBJ1-5; D gene ambiguous. V was trimmed by 7 bases and J by 1 base, leaving 11 bases between them. The CDR3 runs 14 residues. Germline CDR1 and CDR2: MDHEN and SYDVKM. CDR3 loop: CASTSLPSNQPQHF. For the CDR3, the DNA is TGTGCCAGCACCTCACTGCCCAGCAATCAGCCCCAGCATTTT. Complete variable domain (other parts from reference TRBV28 and TRBJ1-5): DVKVTQSSRYLVKRTGEKVFLECVQDMDHENMFWYRQDPGLGLRLIYFSYDVKMKEKGDIPEGYSVSREKKERFSLILESASTNQTSMYLCASTSLPSNQPQHFGDGTRLSIL.

In its sample, this clonotype was seen a few times. This chain uses TRBV30 with TRBJ2-3, with D maybe TRBD2 (6 bases). Germline values: CDR1 GTSNPN, CDR2 SVGIG (reference sequence). This CDR3 spans 15 amino acids. V was cut by 1 base and J by 2 bases, with 13 bases left in between. CDR3 sequence: CAWSGGGASTDTQYF. In nucleotides, the CDR3 is TGTGCCTGGAGTGGAGGAGGGGCTTCCACAGATACGCAGTATTTT.

A few counts support this clonotype. V is TRBV3-1 and J is TRBJ2-1; maybe TRBD2 (6 bases). Germline CDR1 and CDR2: LGHDT and YNNKEL (reference sequence). The CDR3 is 18 residues long. V lost 1 base, J lost 1 base, and 17 bases lay in between. The CDR3 DNA reads as TGTGCCAGCAGCCAAGGTCCCCTCGGGAGAGGATCCTACAATGAGCAGTTCTTC. As protein: CASSQGPLGRGSYNEQFF.

A few counts support this clonotype. The CDR3 DNA is TGTGCCATCAGTGATTCCCCTTTCGAGTCGCAGTTCTTC. It specifies CAISDSPFESQFF. The rearrangement uses TRBV10-3 and TRBJ2-1; no reliable D call. V lost 3 bases, J lost 12 bases, and 15 bases lay in between. The length of the CDR3 is 13 residues. CDR1 is ENHRY, CDR2 SYGVKD, per germline.

This clonotype was picked up many times. The chain carries TRBV7-9 and TRBJ2-3, with D unresolved. This CDR3 comprises 16 residues. Trimming stripped 2 bases from V and 0 bases from J, with 12 bases between. Germline values: CDR1 SEHNR, CDR2 FQNEAQ (reference sequence). This CDR3 reads CASSLSQLGSTDTQYF. The DNA of the CDR3 is TGTGCCAGCAGCTTAAGTCAGCTCGGGAGCACAGATACGCAGTATTTT.

In its sample, this clonotype was seen many times. CDR3 sequence: CSARGGTSGTYNEQFF. DNA for the CDR3: TGCAGTGCTAGAGGGGGGACTAGCGGTACCTACAATGAGCAGTTCTTC. J is TRBJ2-1 and V is TRBV20-1; 11 nucleotides align to TRBD2. V gave up 1 base and J gave up 2 bases; unmatched junction bases: 4. Germline V gives CDR1 DFQATT, CDR2 SNEGSKA (reference sequence). The CDR3 totals 16 residues.

The table lists this clonotype with many counts. J is TRBJ1-5 and V is TRBV2, with D uncertain. The CDR3 runs 13 residues. V lost 8 bases and J lost 5, with 13 bases in between. Germline V lookup: CDR1 SNHLY, CDR2 FYNNEI. CDR3 bases: TGTGCCAGCCTGAGCGATGTGGATCAGCCCCAGCATTTT. Translating gives CASLSDVDQPQHF. Complete variable domain (other parts from reference TRBV2 and TRBJ1-5): EPEVTQTPSHQVTQMGQEVILRCVPISNHLYFYWYRQILGQKVEFLVSFYNNEISEKSEIFDDQFSVERPDGSNFTLKIRSTKLEDSAMYFCASLSDVDQPQHFGDGTRLSIL.

This clonotype was seen many times. CDR3 in amino acids: CASSPLPQDRKTQYF. The CDR3 DNA reads TGTGCCAGCAGCCCCCTGCCACAGGACAGAAAGACCCAGTACTTC. The rearrangement joins TRBV7-9 to TRBJ2-3, with D tentatively TRBD1 (6 bases). The J call may be wrong; the DNA end is better matched by TRBJ2-5. CDR1 SEHNR and CDR2 FQNEAQ come from the germline V gene (reference sequence). The CDR3 spans 15 residues.

This clonotype was seen just once. This chain connects TRBV6-1 to TRBJ2-5; D is possibly TRBD1 (6 bases). The germline V and J ends were trimmed by 2 bases and 2 bases, with 15 bases remaining between them. The CDR3 totals 16 residues. CDR1 is MNHNS and CDR2 is SASEGT in the germline V gene. This CDR3 is CASSEPGTLNQETQYF. Here the CDR3 DNA reads TGTGCCAGCAGTGAACCCGGGACACTGAATCAAGAGACCCAGTACTTC.

CDR3 sequence: CASTGPYSNQPQHF. DNA for the CDR3: TGTGCCAGTACTGGGCCTTATAGCAATCAGCCCCAGCATTTT. The chain is built from TRBV19 and TRBJ1-5; D is unclear. CDR1 and CDR2 (germline): LNHDA, SQIVND (reference sequence). V was cut by 7 bases and J by 0 bases, with 10 bases left in between. The CDR3 consists of 14 residues. Filled out from reference TRBV19 and TRBJ1-5, the complete variable domain reads DGGITQSPKYLFRKEGQNVTLSCEQNLNHDAMYWYRQDPGQGLRLIYYSQIVNDFQKGDIAEGYSVSREKKESFPLTVTSAQKNPTAFYLCASTGPYSNQPQHFGDGTRLSIL.

The J gene is TRBJ1-2, the V gene TRBV6-5; D might be TRBD1 (5 bases). The germline CDR1 and CDR2 sequences are MNHEY and SVGAGI. This CDR3 comprises 15 residues. The ends were cut back, 2 bases at V and 3 bases at J, with 13 bases in the middle. CDR3 bases: TGTGCCAGCAGTTACCTGAGGGGTTTGGACTATGGCTACACCTTC. Translated, it gives CASSYLRGLDYGYTF.

The V and J genes are TRBV19 and TRBJ1-1; a weak D match, TRBD1 (5 bases). Germline CDR1 reads LNHDA; CDR2 reads SQIVND (reference sequence). V gave up 4 bases and J gave up 1 base, with 19 bases separating them. This CDR3 contains 17 residues. The CDR3 protein is CASSTYYSGQGNTEAFF. Written as DNA, the CDR3 is TGTGCCAGTAGTACCTACTACAGCGGGCAGGGGAACACTGAAGCTTTCTTT.